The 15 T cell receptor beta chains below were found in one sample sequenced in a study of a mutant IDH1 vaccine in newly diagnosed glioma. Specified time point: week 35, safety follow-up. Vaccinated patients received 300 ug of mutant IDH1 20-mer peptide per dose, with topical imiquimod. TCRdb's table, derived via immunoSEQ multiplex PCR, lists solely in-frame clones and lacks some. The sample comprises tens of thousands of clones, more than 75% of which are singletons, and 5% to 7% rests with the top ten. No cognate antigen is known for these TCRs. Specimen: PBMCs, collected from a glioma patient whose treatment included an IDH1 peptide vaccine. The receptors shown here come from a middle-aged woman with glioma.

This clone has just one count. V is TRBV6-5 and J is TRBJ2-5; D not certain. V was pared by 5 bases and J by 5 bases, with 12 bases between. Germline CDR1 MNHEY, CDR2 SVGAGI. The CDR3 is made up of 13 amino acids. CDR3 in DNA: TGTGCCAGCAGTCGCCGAATCCTGGAGACCCAGTACTTC. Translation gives CASSRRILETQYF.

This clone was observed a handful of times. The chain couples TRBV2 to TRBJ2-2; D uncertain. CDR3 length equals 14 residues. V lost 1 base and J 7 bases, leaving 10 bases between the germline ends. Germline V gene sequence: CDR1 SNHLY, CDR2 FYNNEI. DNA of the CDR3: TGTGCCAGCAGTGAAGGGCAGGTTGGCGGGGAGCTGTTTTTT. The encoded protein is CASSEGQVGGELFF.

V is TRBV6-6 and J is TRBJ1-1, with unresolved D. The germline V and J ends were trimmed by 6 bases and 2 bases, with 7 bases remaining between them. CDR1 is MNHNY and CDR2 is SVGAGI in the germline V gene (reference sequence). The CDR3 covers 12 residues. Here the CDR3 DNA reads TGTGCCAGCAGCGCTGGAAACACTGAAGCTTTCTTT. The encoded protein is CASSAGNTEAFF.

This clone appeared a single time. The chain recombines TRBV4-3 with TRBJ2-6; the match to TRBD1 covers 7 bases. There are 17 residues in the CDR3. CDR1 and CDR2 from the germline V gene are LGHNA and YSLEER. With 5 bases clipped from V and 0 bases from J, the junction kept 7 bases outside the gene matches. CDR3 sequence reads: CASSDGQEFSGANVLTF. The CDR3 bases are TGCGCCAGCAGCGATGGACAGGAGTTCTCTGGGGCCAACGTCCTGACTTTC.

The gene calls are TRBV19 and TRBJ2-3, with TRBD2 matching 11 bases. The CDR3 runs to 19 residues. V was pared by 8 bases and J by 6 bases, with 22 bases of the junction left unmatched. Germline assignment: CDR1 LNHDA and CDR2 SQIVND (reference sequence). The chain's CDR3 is CASSSRGALLAGVSDTQYF. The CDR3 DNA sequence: TGTGCCAGTTCCTCCAGGGGGGCCTTACTAGCGGGAGTGTCTGATACGCAGTATTTT.

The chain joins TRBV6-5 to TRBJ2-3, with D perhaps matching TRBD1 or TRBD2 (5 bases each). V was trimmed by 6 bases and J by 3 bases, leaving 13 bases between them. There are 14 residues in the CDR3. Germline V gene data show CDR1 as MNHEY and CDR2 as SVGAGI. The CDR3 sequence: CASRPGPSTDTQYF. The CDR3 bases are TGTGCCAGCAGACCGGGACCCTCAACAGATACGCAGTATTTT.

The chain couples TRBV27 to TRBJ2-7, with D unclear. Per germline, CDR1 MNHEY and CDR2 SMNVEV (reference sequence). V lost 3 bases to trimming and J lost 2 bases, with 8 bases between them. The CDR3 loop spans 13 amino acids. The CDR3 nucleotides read TGTGCCAGCAGTTTCGGACGGGCCTACGAGCAGTACTTC. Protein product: CASSFGRAYEQYF.

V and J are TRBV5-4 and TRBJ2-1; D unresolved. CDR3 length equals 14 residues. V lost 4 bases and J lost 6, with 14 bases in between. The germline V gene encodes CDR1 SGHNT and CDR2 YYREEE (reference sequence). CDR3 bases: TGTGCCAGCAGCAAACAAACAGTGGGCAATGAGCAGTTCTTC. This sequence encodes CASSKQTVGNEQFF.

This CDR3 reads CASSSTGGHFF. Here the CDR3 DNA reads TGTGCCAGCAGTTCCACAGGGGGTCACTTCTTC. V is TRBV6-6 and J is TRBJ2-1; the match to TRBD1 covers 8 bases. This CDR3 has 11 amino acids. Germline V gene sequence: CDR1 MNHNY, CDR2 SVGAGI (reference sequence). V shed 4 bases and J 16 bases; nucleotides not matched to a gene: 6.

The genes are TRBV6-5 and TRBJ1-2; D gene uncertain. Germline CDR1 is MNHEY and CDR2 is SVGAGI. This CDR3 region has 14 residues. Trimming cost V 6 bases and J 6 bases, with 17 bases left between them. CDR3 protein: CASSRNWGADGYTF. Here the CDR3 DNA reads TGTGCCAGCAGCCGAAATTGGGGTGCGGATGGCTACACCTTC.

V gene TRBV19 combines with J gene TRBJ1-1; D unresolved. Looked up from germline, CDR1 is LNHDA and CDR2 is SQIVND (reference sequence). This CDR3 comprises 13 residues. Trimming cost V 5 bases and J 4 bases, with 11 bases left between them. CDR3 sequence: CASSPGPSTEAFF. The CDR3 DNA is TGTGCCAGTAGTCCGGGCCCGTCCACTGAAGCTTTCTTT.

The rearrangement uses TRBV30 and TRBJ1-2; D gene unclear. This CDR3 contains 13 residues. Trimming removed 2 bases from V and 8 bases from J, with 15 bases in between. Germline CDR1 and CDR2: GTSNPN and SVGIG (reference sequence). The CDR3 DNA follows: TGTGCCTGGAGTCCCCATGAGTTGGAGGGCTACACCTTC. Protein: CAWSPHELEGYTF. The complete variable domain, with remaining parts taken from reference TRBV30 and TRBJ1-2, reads SQTIHQWPATLVQPVGSPLSLECTVEGTSNPNLYWYRQAAGRGLQLLFYSVGIGQISSEVPQNLSASRPQDRQFILSSKKLLLSDSGFYLCAWSPHELEGYTFGSGTRLTVV.

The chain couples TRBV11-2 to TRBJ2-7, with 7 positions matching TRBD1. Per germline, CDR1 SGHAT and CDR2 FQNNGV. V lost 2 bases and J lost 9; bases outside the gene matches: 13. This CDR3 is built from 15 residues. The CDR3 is CASSLQLGGQLGQYF. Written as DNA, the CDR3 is TGTGCCAGCAGCTTACAATTAGGGGGACAGCTAGGGCAGTACTTC.

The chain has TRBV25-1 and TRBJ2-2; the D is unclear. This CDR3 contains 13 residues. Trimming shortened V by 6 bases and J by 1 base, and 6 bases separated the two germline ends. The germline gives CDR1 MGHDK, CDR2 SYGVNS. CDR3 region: CASREENTGELFF. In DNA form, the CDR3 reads TGTGCCAGCAGGGAAGAGAACACCGGGGAGCTGTTTTTT.

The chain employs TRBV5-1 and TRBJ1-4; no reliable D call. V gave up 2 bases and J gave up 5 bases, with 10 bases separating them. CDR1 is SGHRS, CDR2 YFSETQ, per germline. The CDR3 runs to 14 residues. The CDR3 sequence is CASSLNRPNEKLFF. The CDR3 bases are TGCGCCAGCAGCTTAAACCGTCCCAATGAAAAACTGTTTTTT.